This T cell receptor (beta chain) appears in the sequencing data of a study of blood T cell repertoires in COVID-19. About the research overall: Samples taken during acute and convalescent COVID-19 were collected in the United States, Italy and Spain. Sample material is recorded as cDNA or gDNA derived from T cells, B-cell-depleted T cells, or PBMCs.

Authors' processing steps: Amplification of reference gene primers was used by the study to estimate nucleated cell counts. Repertoires were generated with immunoSEQ multiplex PCR, while TCRdb's copy carries only in-frame clones and drops some. V and J calls and clone size are copied from that table; D and trimming were computed from the DNA. Here the sample spans 97,000 or so clones, 70% to 85% being singletons. The CDR3 length is 15 residues. Trimming took 0 bases from V and 1 from J, leaving 9 bases between them. CDR1 SGHRS and CDR2 YFSETQ come from the germline V gene. The sequenced sample was peripheral blood. The rearrangement joins TRBV5-1 to TRBJ2-3; TRBD2 might be the D (6 bases). The clonotype comes from a man aged 55 to 70 with active or convalescent COVID-19. The CDR3 is CASSLGGTGTDTQYF. Here the CDR3 DNA reads TGCGCCAGCAGCTTGGGAGGGACTGGCACAGATACGCAGTATTTT.